This is a list of T cell receptor beta chains from one sample in a study of graft-versus-host responses after intestinal transplantation. The method was immunoSEQ multiplex PCR; TCRdb's version includes in-frame clones alone and lacks a portion of them. Of about 39,000 clones listed, roughly 92% were seen once; the top ten hold 21%. These receptors are not linked to any known antigen. Sequences were derived from unstimulated CD8+ T cells sorted from spleen or lymph node cells, sampled before transplant. The source is a human donor who was the organ donor for an intestinal transplant. CDR3s include the opening cysteine and the closing phenylalanine or tryptophan. A D gene is named only where the DNA matches it firmly. Some rows have no size entry. The others give once, few or many, or a class for an expanded clone.

d_gene: NA
j_gene: TRBJ2-1
abundance: NA
v_gene: TRBV4-1
CDR3aa: CASSQEGVSSSYNEQFF
CDR3nt: TGCGCCAGCAGCCAAGAGGGGGTATCCAGCTCCTACAATGAGCAGTTCTTC

d_gene: NA
j_gene: TRBJ2-2
abundance: NA
v_gene: TRBV4-3
CDR3aa: CASSQSLLNTGELFF
CDR3nt: TGCGCCAGCAGCCAATCACTATTAAACACCGGGGAGCTGTTTTTT

d_gene: TRBD2
j_gene: TRBJ2-1
abundance: NA
v_gene: TRBV27
CDR3aa: CASSFRTSGNEQFF
CDR3nt: TGTGCCAGCAGTTTTAGGACTAGCGGAAATGAGCAGTTCTTC

d_gene: NA
j_gene: TRBJ2-5
abundance: NA
v_gene: TRBV14
CDR3aa: CASSDDRAGKTQYF
CDR3nt: TGTGCCAGCAGCGATGACAGGGCGGGAAAGACCCAGTACTTC

d_gene: TRBD2
j_gene: TRBJ2-3
abundance: NA
v_gene: TRBV28
CDR3aa: CASSLGLAGGDTQYF
CDR3nt: TGTGCCAGCAGTTTAGGACTAGCGGGAGGAGATACGCAGTATTTT

d_gene: NA
j_gene: TRBJ1-5
abundance: once
v_gene: TRBV5-6
CDR3aa: CASSLAGSNQPQHF
CDR3nt: TGTGCCAGCAGCTTGGCCGGGAGCAATCAGCCCCAGCATTTT

d_gene: NA
j_gene: TRBJ2-1
abundance: NA
v_gene: TRBV6-5
CDR3aa: CASSYSTRHNEQFF
CDR3nt: TGTGCCAGCAGTTACTCTACTAGACACAATGAGCAGTTCTTC

d_gene: NA
j_gene: TRBJ1-1
abundance: NA
v_gene: TRBV19
CDR3aa: CASSRNTEAFF
CDR3nt: TGTGCCAGTAGTAGGAACACTGAAGCTTTCTTT

d_gene: TRBD1
j_gene: TRBJ1-3
abundance: NA
v_gene: TRBV11-1
CDR3aa: CASSIDRASGNTIYF
CDR3nt: TGTGCCAGCAGCATCGACAGGGCCTCTGGAAACACCATATATTTT

d_gene: NA
j_gene: TRBJ2-1
abundance: NA
v_gene: TRBV30
CDR3aa: CAWRVAYNEQFF
CDR3nt: TGTGCCTGGAGGGTGGCCTACAATGAGCAGTTCTTC

d_gene: TRBD1
j_gene: TRBJ2-7
abundance: once
v_gene: TRBV2
CDR3aa: CASISPGQGYEQYF
CDR3nt: TGTGCCAGCATTTCCCCGGGACAGGGATACGAGCAGTACTTC

d_gene: TRBD2
j_gene: TRBJ2-1
abundance: NA
v_gene: TRBV9
CDR3aa: CASSKSGSSYNEQFF
CDR3nt: TGTGCCAGCAGCAAGAGCGGGAGCTCCTACAATGAGCAGTTCTTC

d_gene: TRBD2
j_gene: TRBJ2-7
abundance: NA
v_gene: TRBV28
CDR3aa: CASSLTSGRSDEQYF
CDR3nt: TGTGCCAGCAGTCTCACTAGCGGGAGATCGGACGAGCAGTACTTC

d_gene: NA
j_gene: TRBJ1-1
abundance: NA
v_gene: TRBV7-9
CDR3aa: CASSLGLAEAFF
CDR3nt: TGTGCCAGCAGCTTAGGGTTAGCTGAAGCTTTCTTT

d_gene: NA
j_gene: TRBJ1-1
abundance: NA
v_gene: TRBV7-9
CDR3aa: CASSGGDTEAFF
CDR3nt: TGTGCCAGCAGCGGTGGGGACACTGAAGCTTTCTTT

d_gene: NA
j_gene: TRBJ1-4
abundance: NA
v_gene: TRBV5-5
CDR3aa: CASSFYQGSRRGKLFF
CDR3nt: TGTGCCAGCAGCTTTTACCAGGGGTCCCGGAGAGGAAAACTGTTTTTT

d_gene: NA
j_gene: TRBJ1-6
abundance: NA
v_gene: TRBV28
CDR3aa: CASLGQRRNNSPLHF
CDR3nt: TGTGCCAGCCTAGGTCAGCGACGGAATAATTCACCCCTCCACTTT

d_gene: NA
j_gene: TRBJ2-1
abundance: NA
v_gene: TRBV19
CDR3aa: CASSPRGRNNEQFF
CDR3nt: TGTGCCAGTAGTCCCCGGGGGAGGAACAATGAGCAGTTCTTC

d_gene: NA
j_gene: TRBJ1-6
abundance: NA
v_gene: TRBV9
CDR3aa: CASSVGGINSPLHF
CDR3nt: TGTGCCAGCAGCGTAGGGGGGATTAATTCACCCCTCCACTTT

d_gene: NA
j_gene: TRBJ2-7
abundance: medium-sized
v_gene: TRBV2
CDR3aa: CASSEFSSVTASYEQYF
CDR3nt: TGTGCCAGCAGTGAGTTCTCTAGCGTAACTGCCTCCTACGAGCAGTACTTC

d_gene: NA
j_gene: TRBJ2-7
abundance: once
v_gene: TRBV11-2
CDR3aa: CASSLDYEQYF
CDR3nt: TGTGCCAGCAGCTTAGACTACGAGCAGTACTTC

d_gene: NA
j_gene: TRBJ2-7
abundance: NA
v_gene: TRBV4-1
CDR3aa: CASSQERDFAYEQYF
CDR3nt: TGCGCCAGCAGCCAAGAAAGGGACTTCGCCTACGAGCAGTACTTC

d_gene: TRBD2
j_gene: TRBJ2-1
abundance: NA
v_gene: TRBV2
CDR3aa: CASSEAGGVRNEQFF
CDR3nt: TGTGCCAGCAGTGAGGCGGGAGGGGTCCGCAATGAGCAGTTCTTC

d_gene: NA
j_gene: TRBJ1-3
abundance: NA
v_gene: TRBV13
CDR3aa: CASSLQGFSGNTIYF
CDR3nt: TGTGCCAGCAGCTTGCAGGGCTTCTCTGGAAACACCATATATTTT

d_gene: TRBD2
j_gene: TRBJ2-7
abundance: NA
v_gene: TRBV2
CDR3aa: CASSEGLAGGSYEQYF
CDR3nt: TGTGCCAGCAGTGAAGGACTAGCGGGAGGCTCCTACGAGCAGTACTTC

d_gene: TRBD1
j_gene: TRBJ1-2
abundance: NA
v_gene: TRBV5-4
CDR3aa: CASSSVPRTGGVYGYTF
CDR3nt: TGTGCCAGCAGCTCGGTCCCCAGGACAGGCGGGGTCTATGGCTACACCTTC

d_gene: NA
j_gene: TRBJ1-5
abundance: NA
v_gene: TRBV11-2
CDR3aa: CASSPSIGRREGQPQHF
CDR3nt: TGTGCCAGCAGCCCATCGATAGGGCGCCGCGAAGGGCAGCCCCAGCATTTT

d_gene: TRBD2
j_gene: TRBJ2-7
abundance: NA
v_gene: TRBV27
CDR3aa: CASSLSPPGGPEQYF
CDR3nt: TGTGCCAGCAGTTTATCCCCCCCGGGGGGTCCCGAGCAGTACTTC

d_gene: NA
j_gene: TRBJ2-3
abundance: NA
v_gene: TRBV6-1
CDR3aa: CASSEVGDYTDTQYF
CDR3nt: TGTGCCAGCAGTGAAGTTGGGGATTACACAGATACGCAGTATTTT

d_gene: TRBD2
j_gene: TRBJ2-7
abundance: NA
v_gene: TRBV11-2
CDR3aa: CASRKGGLAGYEQYF
CDR3nt: TGTGCCAGCAGAAAAGGCGGACTAGCGGGATACGAGCAGTACTTC

d_gene: NA
j_gene: TRBJ2-1
abundance: NA
v_gene: TRBV6-5
CDR3aa: CASSYLSGLSYNEQFF
CDR3nt: TGTGCCAGCAGTTACCTTAGCGGCTTATCCTACAATGAGCAGTTCTTC

d_gene: TRBD2
j_gene: TRBJ2-1
abundance: NA
v_gene: TRBV7-9
CDR3aa: CASSSTSGIYEQFF
CDR3nt: TGTGCCAGCAGCTCGACTAGCGGGATCTATGAGCAGTTCTTC

d_gene: TRBD1
j_gene: TRBJ1-1
abundance: NA
v_gene: TRBV11-2
CDR3aa: CASSYGDSTEAFF
CDR3nt: TGTGCCAGCAGCTACGGGGACAGCACTGAAGCTTTCTTT

d_gene: TRBD2
j_gene: TRBJ2-7
abundance: NA
v_gene: TRBV14
CDR3aa: CASSQTQREGRFHEQYF
CDR3nt: TGTGCCAGCAGCCAAACTCAGCGGGAGGGCCGGTTCCACGAGCAGTACTTC

d_gene: NA
j_gene: TRBJ1-4
abundance: NA
v_gene: TRBV29-1
CDR3aa: CSVDSGLELFF
CDR3nt: TGCAGCGTTGATAGCGGGTTAGAACTGTTTTTT

d_gene: TRBD2
j_gene: TRBJ2-3
abundance: NA
v_gene: TRBV4-2
CDR3aa: CASSQEGLAGVGGFTDTQYF
CDR3nt: TGTGCCAGCAGCCAAGAAGGACTAGCGGGAGTAGGGGGATTCACAGATACGCAGTATTTT

d_gene: NA
j_gene: TRBJ2-7
abundance: once
v_gene: TRBV18
CDR3aa: CASSPGYYEQYF
CDR3nt: TGTGCCAGCTCACCAGGTTACTACGAGCAGTACTTC

d_gene: TRBD1
j_gene: TRBJ1-1
abundance: NA
v_gene: TRBV10-3
CDR3aa: CAISDRGQTNTEAFF
CDR3nt: TGTGCCATCAGTGACCGGGGACAGACGAACACTGAAGCTTTCTTT

d_gene: TRBD2
j_gene: TRBJ2-1
abundance: NA
v_gene: TRBV7-9
CDR3aa: CAITRAGTIYNEQFF
CDR3nt: TGTGCCATTACCAGAGCGGGAACTATATACAATGAGCAGTTCTTC

d_gene: TRBD2
j_gene: TRBJ2-1
abundance: NA
v_gene: TRBV7-9
CDR3aa: CASSPLTGTSRVSYNEQFF
CDR3nt: TGTGCCAGCAGCCCGCTGACAGGGACTAGCCGCGTTTCCTACAATGAGCAGTTCTTC

d_gene: TRBD1
j_gene: TRBJ2-2
abundance: NA
v_gene: TRBV7-7
CDR3aa: CASSYTGGRTGELFF
CDR3nt: TGTGCTAGCAGCTACACAGGGGGCCGTACCGGGGAGCTGTTTTTT

d_gene: TRBD1
j_gene: TRBJ2-7
abundance: NA
v_gene: TRBV27
CDR3aa: CASSPSGTGGYEQYF
CDR3nt: TGTGCCAGCAGTCCGTCCGGGACAGGGGGCTACGAGCAGTACTTC

d_gene: NA
j_gene: TRBJ1-4
abundance: few
v_gene: TRBV6-8
CDR3aa: CASSHLPNEKLFF
CDR3nt: TGTGCCAGCAGTCACCTCCCGAATGAAAAACTGTTTTTT

d_gene: TRBD2
j_gene: TRBJ2-5
abundance: NA
v_gene: TRBV4-3
CDR3aa: CASSQVAGEEETQYF
CDR3nt: TGCGCCAGCAGCCAGGTAGCGGGGGAAGAAGAGACCCAGTACTTC

d_gene: TRBD1
j_gene: TRBJ1-6
abundance: once
v_gene: TRBV28
CDR3aa: CASSLNRDRGDSPLHF
CDR3nt: TGTGCCAGCAGTCTCAACCGGGACAGGGGGGATTCACCCCTCCACTTT

d_gene: TRBD1
j_gene: TRBJ1-5
abundance: NA
v_gene: TRBV9
CDR3aa: CASSVALGQGVRDNQPQHF
CDR3nt: TGTGCCAGCAGCGTAGCTTTGGGACAGGGGGTGAGAGACAATCAGCCCCAGCATTTT

d_gene: NA
j_gene: TRBJ1-2
abundance: NA
v_gene: TRBV9
CDR3aa: CASSLGDRATESSYGYTF
CDR3nt: TGTGCCAGCAGCCTAGGGGATAGGGCTACGGAATCGAGCTATGGCTACACCTTC

d_gene: NA
j_gene: TRBJ2-3
abundance: NA
v_gene: TRBV4-3
CDR3aa: CASSHSGTDTQYF
CDR3nt: TGCGCCAGCAGCCATAGCGGCACAGATACGCAGTATTTT

d_gene: TRBD2
j_gene: TRBJ2-5
abundance: NA
v_gene: TRBV7-2
CDR3aa: CASSLVAGAFGETQYF
CDR3nt: TGTGCCAGCAGCTTAGTAGCGGGAGCATTCGGAGAGACCCAGTACTTC

d_gene: TRBD2
j_gene: TRBJ2-1
abundance: NA
v_gene: TRBV9
CDR3aa: CAGAPGLGVYEQFF
CDR3nt: TGTGCCGGCGCGCCGGGACTAGGTGTTTATGAGCAGTTCTTC

d_gene: TRBD1
j_gene: TRBJ2-5
abundance: NA
v_gene: TRBV28
CDR3aa: CASSPRTGGETQYF
CDR3nt: TGTGCCAGCAGTCCCCGGACAGGGGGCGAGACCCAGTACTTC

d_gene: TRBD2
j_gene: TRBJ2-3
abundance: NA
v_gene: TRBV7-9
CDR3aa: CASSLLDDRLAATDTQYF
CDR3nt: TGTGCCAGCAGCTTACTGGATGACCGACTAGCGGCCACAGATACGCAGTATTTT

d_gene: NA
j_gene: TRBJ1-5
abundance: once
v_gene: TRBV4-1
CDR3aa: CASSPRFQRNQPQHF
CDR3nt: TGCGCCAGCAGCCCGAGGTTCCAAAGGAATCAGCCCCAGCATTTT

d_gene: NA
j_gene: TRBJ2-7
abundance: NA
v_gene: TRBV14
CDR3aa: CASSQELADYEQYF
CDR3nt: TGTGCCAGCAGCCAAGAGTTAGCGGACTACGAGCAGTACTTC

d_gene: TRBD1
j_gene: TRBJ1-1
abundance: once
v_gene: TRBV19
CDR3aa: CASSTQGAGTEAFF
CDR3nt: TGTGCCAGTAGTACCCAGGGGGCTGGAACTGAAGCTTTCTTT